The entry below gives a single TCR beta chain sequence along with its context. This entry is derived from a study of blood T cell repertoires in COVID-19. From germline, CDR1 is SGHDT and CDR2 YYEEEE. The V end lost 2 bases, the J end lost 6 bases, and 8 bases lay between the germline ends. This CDR3 has 12 amino acids. Original analysis: By means of reference gene primer amplification, nucleated cell counts were estimated. Profiled with immunoSEQ multiplex PCR; TCRdb holds only in-frame clones, not every one. V, J and clone size derive from that table, while D and trimming were established from the DNA sequence. Found here are a few hundred thousand clones, around 89% of them singletons; the top ten hold roughly 13%.

This chain connects TRBV5-6 to TRBJ1-2, with D hard to call. The receptor was isolated from a woman between 50 and 59 years old with COVID-19, enrolled during active disease. Sequenced: peripheral blood. The CDR3 is CASSFIQNGYTF. The CDR3 DNA reads as TGTGCCAGCAGCTTCATACAGAATGGCTACACCTTC.